The rows below give T cell receptor beta chains drawn from one sample of a study of cytomegalovirus exposure and HLA in healthy donors. The table came from immunoSEQ multiplex PCR; TCRdb's copy has only in-frame clones and leaves some out. The data contain roughly 100,000 clones, about 74% of them seen just once; the ten biggest clones take up approximately 8%. The specimen sequenced was PBMCs. The receptor source for this set is a female donor in good health and CMV-seronegative. The CDR3 runs from the conserved cysteine through the conserved F or W. Fields, in order: clone size, V gene, D gene, J gene, CDR3 protein, CDR3 DNA. A D gene is named only where the DNA matches it firmly. A row's size may be missing; if present it is once, few, many or a size class.

clone size: -; V gene: TRBV27; D gene: TRBD1; J gene: TRBJ1-2; CDR3 protein: CASSLSWTGVGGYTF; CDR3 DNA: TGTGCCAGCAGTTTATCCTGGACAGGGGTTGGTGGCTACACCTTC
clone size: -; V gene: TRBV6-6; D gene: -; J gene: TRBJ1-6; CDR3 protein: CASSPTGSYNSPLHF; CDR3 DNA: TGTGCCAGCAGCCCAACTGGCTCCTATAATTCACCCCTCCACTTT
clone size: few; V gene: TRBV5-1; D gene: TRBD1; J gene: TRBJ2-7; CDR3 protein: CASSLAAGGGYEQYF; CDR3 DNA: TGCGCCAGCAGCTTGGCCGCAGGGGGCGGGTACGAGCAGTACTTC
clone size: once; V gene: TRBV11-3; D gene: TRBD1; J gene: TRBJ1-1; CDR3 protein: CASSSRGGAGRAEAFF; CDR3 DNA: TGTGCCAGCAGCTCTCGAGGGGGCGCCGGTCGGGCTGAAGCTTTCTTT
clone size: -; V gene: TRBV12-5; D gene: -; J gene: TRBJ2-1; CDR3 protein: CASASTGNEQFF; CDR3 DNA: TGTGCTAGTGCATCGACGGGGAATGAGCAGTTCTTC
clone size: -; V gene: TRBV19; D gene: TRBD1; J gene: TRBJ2-2; CDR3 protein: CASSIGLGQGATGELFF; CDR3 DNA: TGTGCCAGTAGTATAGGTCTAGGACAGGGGGCCACCGGGGAGCTGTTTTTT
clone size: few; V gene: TRBV27; D gene: TRBD2; J gene: TRBJ2-1; CDR3 protein: CASTPGGRTGLAHYNEQFF; CDR3 DNA: TGTGCCAGCACCCCTGGGGGACGGACGGGACTAGCGCATTACAATGAGCAGTTCTTC
clone size: -; V gene: TRBV5-6; D gene: TRBD1; J gene: TRBJ2-5; CDR3 protein: CASSQDREETQYF; CDR3 DNA: TGTGCCAGCAGCCAAGACAGGGAAGAGACCCAGTACTTC
clone size: -; V gene: TRBV23-1; D gene: TRBD1; J gene: TRBJ1-6; CDR3 protein: CASSQSGTGGQEDSPLHF; CDR3 DNA: TGCGCCAGCAGTCAATCGGGGACCGGTGGACAGGAGGATTCACCCCTCCACTTT
clone size: -; V gene: TRBV6-5; D gene: -; J gene: TRBJ1-2; CDR3 protein: CASSYSGRTRGEGYTF; CDR3 DNA: TGTGCCAGCAGTTACTCGGGCAGGACCAGGGGAGAAGGCTACACCTTC
clone size: -; V gene: TRBV6-5; D gene: -; J gene: TRBJ2-7; CDR3 protein: CASTGHGPYEQYF; CDR3 DNA: TGTGCCAGCACCGGACACGGTCCCTACGAGCAGTACTTC
clone size: -; V gene: TRBV9; D gene: TRBD1; J gene: TRBJ1-3; CDR3 protein: CASSLGPLQGDTIYF; CDR3 DNA: TGTGCCAGCAGCCTCGGGCCCCTACAGGGGGACACCATATATTTT
clone size: -; V gene: TRBV15; D gene: -; J gene: TRBJ2-7; CDR3 protein: CATSRDEDYEQYF; CDR3 DNA: TGTGCCACCAGCAGAGATGAGGATTACGAGCAGTACTTC
clone size: -; V gene: TRBV7-3; D gene: TRBD1; J gene: TRBJ2-7; CDR3 protein: CASSPGTGYEQYF; CDR3 DNA: TGTGCCAGCAGCCCCGGGACAGGCTACGAGCAGTACTTC
clone size: -; V gene: TRBV30; D gene: -; J gene: TRBJ1-5; CDR3 protein: CAWSRADQPQHF; CDR3 DNA: TGTGCCTGGAGCAGGGCTGATCAGCCCCAGCATTTT
clone size: -; V gene: TRBV2; D gene: -; J gene: TRBJ2-1; CDR3 protein: CASSEYLATIIDEQFF; CDR3 DNA: TGTGCCAGCAGTGAATACCTAGCAACAATCATCGATGAGCAGTTCTTC
clone size: once; V gene: TRBV5-6; D gene: -; J gene: TRBJ2-2; CDR3 protein: CASSLAGTGELFF; CDR3 DNA: TGTGCCAGCAGCTTGGCCGGCACCGGGGAGCTGTTTTTT
clone size: -; V gene: TRBV10-3; D gene: TRBD2; J gene: TRBJ2-7; CDR3 protein: CAISETSGSGNEQYF; CDR3 DNA: TGTGCCATCAGTGAGACTAGCGGGAGTGGCAACGAGCAGTACTTC
clone size: -; V gene: TRBV5-1; D gene: -; J gene: TRBJ2-5; CDR3 protein: CASSQRAGQQETQYF; CDR3 DNA: TGCGCCAGCAGCCAGAGGGCAGGCCAACAAGAGACCCAGTACTTC
clone size: few; V gene: TRBV30; D gene: -; J gene: TRBJ1-1; CDR3 protein: CAWSWTANTEAFF; CDR3 DNA: TGTGCCTGGAGTTGGACAGCGAACACTGAAGCTTTCTTT
clone size: once; V gene: TRBV18; D gene: -; J gene: TRBJ1-1; CDR3 protein: CASSPRPENTEAFF; CDR3 DNA: TGTGCCAGCTCACCACGCCCAGAGAACACTGAAGCTTTCTTT
clone size: few; V gene: TRBV19; D gene: -; J gene: TRBJ1-4; CDR3 protein: CASSIPGANEKLFF; CDR3 DNA: TGTGCCAGTAGTATCCCAGGGGCTAATGAAAAACTGTTTTTT
clone size: -; V gene: TRBV19; D gene: -; J gene: TRBJ2-1; CDR3 protein: CASFSGEQFF; CDR3 DNA: TGTGCCAGCTTCTCGGGTGAGCAGTTCTTC
clone size: -; V gene: TRBV10-3; D gene: TRBD1; J gene: TRBJ2-5; CDR3 protein: CAISDGQGFGETQYF; CDR3 DNA: TGTGCCATCAGTGACGGACAGGGGTTCGGAGAGACCCAGTACTTC
clone size: once; V gene: TRBV5-1; D gene: TRBD2; J gene: TRBJ2-3; CDR3 protein: CASSLDAGGATDTQYF; CDR3 DNA: TGCGCCAGCAGCTTGGATGCGGGGGGGGCCACAGATACGCAGTATTTT
clone size: -; V gene: TRBV7-9; D gene: TRBD1; J gene: TRBJ1-2; CDR3 protein: CASSLRPGTGGGGYTF; CDR3 DNA: TGTGCCAGCAGCCTCCGACCCGGGACAGGGGGCGGTGGCTACACCTTC
clone size: -; V gene: TRBV5-1; D gene: -; J gene: TRBJ2-5; CDR3 protein: CASSFERVGGTQYF; CDR3 DNA: TGCGCCAGCAGCTTTGAGCGGGTAGGCGGGACCCAGTACTTC
clone size: once; V gene: TRBV19; D gene: -; J gene: TRBJ2-1; CDR3 protein: CASSLASTYNEQFF; CDR3 DNA: TGTGCCAGTAGTCTAGCGTCTACTTACAATGAGCAGTTCTTC
clone size: -; V gene: TRBV5-4; D gene: TRBD1; J gene: TRBJ2-7; CDR3 protein: CASSRTGDTYEQYF; CDR3 DNA: TGTGCCAGCAGCCGGACAGGGGACACCTACGAGCAGTACTTC
clone size: -; V gene: TRBV23-1; D gene: -; J gene: TRBJ2-1; CDR3 protein: CASRSVKEQFF; CDR3 DNA: TGCGCCAGCAGGAGCGTGAAGGAGCAGTTCTTC
clone size: -; V gene: TRBV9; D gene: TRBD1; J gene: TRBJ1-2; CDR3 protein: CASSVVPGTVNYGYTF; CDR3 DNA: TGTGCCAGCAGCGTAGTACCCGGGACAGTTAACTATGGCTACACCTTC
clone size: -; V gene: TRBV4-1; D gene: TRBD1; J gene: TRBJ1-5; CDR3 protein: CASSPSPRGGTQPQHF; CDR3 DNA: TGCGCCAGCAGCCCATCACCGAGAGGGGGCACTCAGCCCCAGCATTTT
clone size: -; V gene: TRBV28; D gene: -; J gene: TRBJ1-1; CDR3 protein: CASSLKSRAEAFF; CDR3 DNA: TGTGCCAGCTCCCTCAAATCCAGGGCTGAAGCTTTCTTT
clone size: -; V gene: TRBV6-5; D gene: -; J gene: TRBJ1-1; CDR3 protein: CASSPRGRTEAFF; CDR3 DNA: TGTGCCAGCAGTCCCAGGGGAAGGACTGAAGCTTTCTTT
clone size: -; V gene: TRBV6-1; D gene: -; J gene: TRBJ1-2; CDR3 protein: CASSGFPGEGYTF; CDR3 DNA: TGTGCCAGCAGTGGGTTCCCAGGGGAGGGCTACACCTTC
clone size: -; V gene: TRBV9; D gene: TRBD2; J gene: TRBJ2-1; CDR3 protein: CASSTRTSGSNEQFF; CDR3 DNA: TGTGCCAGCAGCACCCGGACTAGCGGGAGCAATGAGCAGTTCTTC
clone size: -; V gene: TRBV5-6; D gene: -; J gene: TRBJ2-5; CDR3 protein: CASSLEGAGGETQYF; CDR3 DNA: TGTGCCAGCAGCTTAGAGGGGGCAGGGGGGGAGACCCAGTACTTC